This T cell receptor beta chain appears in the sequencing data of a study of identical twins. TCRdb ran MiXCR on the 5' RACE reads and lists one entry per CDR3 protein. The repertoire has fewer than 550,000 distinct CDR3 sequences, over 12% of them found once; the top ten carry around 0.4%. Note on this clonotype: The antigen remains undetermined.

Germline CDR1 is DFQATT and CDR2 is SNEGSKA (reference sequence). The CDR3 length is 14 residues. After removal of 5 bases from V and 5 bases from J, the junction contained 10 bases not matched to a gene. Study-wide findings and caveats: Out-of-frame alpha sequences shared by twins showed excess low generation probability. Analyses of zero insertions could, in part, be confounded by invariant MAIT and iNKT cells.

The same sample was also studied in work on yellow fever vaccine responses in identical twins. That source reports: It has been reported that, in twins, the vaccine T cell response seemed partly convergent and partly personalized.

Sequenced sample: CD4+ T cells sorted from blood. This TCR was recovered from a woman under 30 in good health. The chain is built from TRBV20-1 and TRBJ1-1; 8 positions agree with TRBD1. CDR3 protein: CSALQGAGGTEAFF. The CDR3 DNA reads TGCAGTGCTCTTCAGGGGGCTGGCGGGACTGAAGCTTTCTTT.